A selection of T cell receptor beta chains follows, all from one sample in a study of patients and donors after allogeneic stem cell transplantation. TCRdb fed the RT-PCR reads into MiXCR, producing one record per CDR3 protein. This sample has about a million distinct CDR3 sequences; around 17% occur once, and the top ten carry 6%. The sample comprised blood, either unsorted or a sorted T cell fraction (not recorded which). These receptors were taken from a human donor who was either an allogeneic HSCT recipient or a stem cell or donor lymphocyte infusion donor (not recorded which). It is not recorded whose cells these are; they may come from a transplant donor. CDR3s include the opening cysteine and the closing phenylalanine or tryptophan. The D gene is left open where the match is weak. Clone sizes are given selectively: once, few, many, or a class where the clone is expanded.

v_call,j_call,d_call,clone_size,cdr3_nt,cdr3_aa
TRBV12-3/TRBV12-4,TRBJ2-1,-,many,TGTGCCAGCAGTTTAAGGTCTCAGTTCTTC,CASSLRSQFF
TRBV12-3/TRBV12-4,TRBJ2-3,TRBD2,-,TGTGCCAGCAGTTTAGCGCTAAGTGGGGTTAGCGGGCCTACAGATACGCAGTATTTT,CASSLALSGVSGPTDTQYF
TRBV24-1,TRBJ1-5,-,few,TGTGCCACCAGTGATTTTCGGGGGTTGGAGCCCCAGCATTTT,CATSDFRGLEPQHF
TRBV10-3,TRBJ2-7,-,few,TGTGCCATCAGTGAAGTTGCGATCCCCCCACTCGAGCAGTACTTC,CAISEVAIPPLEQYF
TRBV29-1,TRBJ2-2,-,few,TGCAGCGTTGCACCGGGCAACACCGGGGAGCTGTTTTTT,CSVAPGNTGELFF
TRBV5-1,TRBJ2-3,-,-,TGCGCCAGCACCGATCCGGATCCCAAGGATACGCAGTATTTT,CASTDPDPKDTQYF
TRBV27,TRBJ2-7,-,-,TGTGCCAGCAGTTTACGTGAAGGGGGGTACGAGCAGTACTTC,CASSLREGGYEQYF
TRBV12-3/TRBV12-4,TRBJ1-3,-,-,TGTGCCAGCAAGGGTAACTCTGGAAACACCATATATTTT,CASKGNSGNTIYF
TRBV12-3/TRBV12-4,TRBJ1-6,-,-,TGTGCCTGCAAGCCTCGTGGAGGGTCCTATAATTCACCCCTCCACTTT,CACKPRGGSYNSPLHF
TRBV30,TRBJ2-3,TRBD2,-,TGTGCCTGGAGTCGTGGGCGGGGGGTAGATACGCAGTATTTT,CAWSRGRGVDTQYF
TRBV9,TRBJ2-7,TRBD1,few,TGTGCCAGCAGCTCTGCGGACAGGAACTCCTACGAGCAGTACTTC,CASSSADRNSYEQYF
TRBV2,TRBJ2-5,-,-,TGTGCCAGCAGTTGGGACTGGGAAGAGACCCAGTACTTC,CASSWDWEETQYF
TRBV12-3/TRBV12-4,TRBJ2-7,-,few,TGTGCCAGCAGTTCGGGACTCCATCCCTACGAGCAGTACTTC,CASSSGLHPYEQYF
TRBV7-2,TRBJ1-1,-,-,TGTGCCAGCAGCTTCACCCTTTCCAGGGGGAACACTGAAGCTTTCTTT,CASSFTLSRGNTEAFF
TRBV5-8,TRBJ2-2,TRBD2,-,TGTGCCAGCAGCTTACTGCGACTAGCCAGGGACACCGGGGAGCTGTTTTTT,CASSLLRLARDTGELFF
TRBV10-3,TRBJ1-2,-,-,TGTGCCATCCGGGGATACGGGCCCTATGGCTACACCTTC,CAIRGYGPYGYTF
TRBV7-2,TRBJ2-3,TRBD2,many,TGTGCCAGCAGCTTAGTCCGGACTAGCAGGCCCGGTACGCAGTATTTT,CASSLVRTSRPGTQYF
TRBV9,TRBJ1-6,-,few,TGTGCCAGCAGCGCCTTCTGGATGGGCGGCAAGAGTTCACCCCTCCACTTT,CASSAFWMGGKSSPLHF
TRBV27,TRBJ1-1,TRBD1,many,TGTGCCAGCAGTTTATCGACAGGGCTCACTGAAGCTTTCTTT,CASSLSTGLTEAFF
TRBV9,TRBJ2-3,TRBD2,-,TGTGCCAGCAGCGTATCAACCCGGGGGAGGGCCGCCTCAGATACGCAGTATTTT,CASSVSTRGRAASDTQYF
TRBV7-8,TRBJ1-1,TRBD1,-,TGTGCCAGCAGCTTAGATCACAGGGGCACTGAAGCTTTCTTT,CASSLDHRGTEAFF
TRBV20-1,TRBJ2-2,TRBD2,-,TGCAGTGCTAGAGAGTCGGCTAGCGGGACCCCCGGGGAGCTGTTTTTT,CSARESASGTPGELFF
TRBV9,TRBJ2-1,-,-,TGTGCCAGCAGCGCCCTCTCAGGATCCCTAAACCACAATGAGCAGTTCTTC,CASSALSGSLNHNEQFF
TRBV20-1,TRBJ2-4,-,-,TGCAGTGCTATCCCAGGGGCCTTAGGGAAAAACATTCAGTACTTC,CSAIPGALGKNIQYF
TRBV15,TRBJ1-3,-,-,TGTGCCACCAGCAGAGATCCCGGGACATCTGGAAACACCATATATTTT,CATSRDPGTSGNTIYF
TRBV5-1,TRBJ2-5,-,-,TGCGCCAGCAGCTTCGGGACTCAGCGGGAGACCCAGTACTTC,CASSFGTQRETQYF
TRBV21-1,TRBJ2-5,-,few,TGTGCCAGCAGCAAAAAGGGACCGGGGACAGGGAACGAGACCCAGTACTTC,CASSKKGPGTGNETQYF
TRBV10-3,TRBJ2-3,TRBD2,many,TGTGCCATCAGTATCGGGGGGAGCTACACAGATACGCAGTATTTT,CAISIGGSYTDTQYF
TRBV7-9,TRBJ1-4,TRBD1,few,TGTGCCAGCAGCTTCGGGGACAGCCTCGAAAAACTGTTTTTT,CASSFGDSLEKLFF
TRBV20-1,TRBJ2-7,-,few,TGCAGTGCTAGAGAAAGTAGAGCCCTATACGAGCAGTACTTC,CSARESRALYEQYF
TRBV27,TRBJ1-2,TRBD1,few,TGTGCCAGCAGTTGGGGACCGACAGGGTCATATGGCTACACCTTC,CASSWGPTGSYGYTF
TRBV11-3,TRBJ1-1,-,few,TGTGCCAGCAAAATTAGTGGGTATGGGAAGAACACTGAAGCTTTCTTT,CASKISGYGKNTEAFF
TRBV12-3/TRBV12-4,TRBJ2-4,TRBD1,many,TGTGCCAGCAGTCGGGACAGGGCAAAAAACATTCAGTACTTC,CASSRDRAKNIQYF
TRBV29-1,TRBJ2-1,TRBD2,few,TGCAGCGTTGAATTCGGGGGAGGGTCAGATGAGCAGTTCTTC,CSVEFGGGSDEQFF
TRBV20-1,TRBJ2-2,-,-,TGCAGTGCTAGGACTTACACCGGGGAGCTGTTTTTT,CSARTYTGELFF
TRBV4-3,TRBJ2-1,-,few,TGCGCCAGCAGCCGACAAGACGGGGGCTCCTACAATGAGCAGTTCTTC,CASSRQDGGSYNEQFF
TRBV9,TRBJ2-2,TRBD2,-,TGTGCCAGCAGCGTAGCCGGGGGGACGGGCACCGGGGAGCTGTTTTTT,CASSVAGGTGTGELFF
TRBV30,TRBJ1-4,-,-,TGTGCCTGGAGCGGGGAACAGGGTCTGGGTGAAAAACTGTTTTTT,CAWSGEQGLGEKLFF
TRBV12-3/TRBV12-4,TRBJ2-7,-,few,TGTGCCAGCAGTTTCCTAGCCTACGAGCAGTACTTC,CASSFLAYEQYF
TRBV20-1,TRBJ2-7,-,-,TGCAGTGCTAGGTACGCGGGGCACGAGCAGTACTTC,CSARYAGHEQYF
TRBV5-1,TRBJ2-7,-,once,TGCGCCAGCAGCTTGTCGGGCAGGCGGGCATCCGAGCAGTACTTC,CASSLSGRRASEQYF
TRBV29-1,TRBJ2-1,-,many,TGCAGCGTTGAATATCGTTCAGGTATCGGTGAGCAGTTCTTC,CSVEYRSGIGEQFF
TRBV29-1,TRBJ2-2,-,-,TGCAGCGTTGGGTGGGCGGGGATCCCGACCGGGGAGCTGTTTTTT,CSVGWAGIPTGELFF
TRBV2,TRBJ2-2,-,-,TGTGCCAGCAAGTCAGGGGCCACATCAACCGGGGAGCTGTTTTTT,CASKSGATSTGELFF
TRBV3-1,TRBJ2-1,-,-,TGTGCCAGCAGCCCGGGACAACCTGGGAAGAATGAGCAGTTCTTC,CASSPGQPGKNEQFF
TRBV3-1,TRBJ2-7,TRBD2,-,TGTGCCAGCAGCCAAGATAAGCGGGAGGGCTACTACGAGCAGTACTTC,CASSQDKREGYYEQYF
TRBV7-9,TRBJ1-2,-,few,TGTGCCAGCAGCTCACAGGTTAACTATGGCTACACCTTC,CASSSQVNYGYTF
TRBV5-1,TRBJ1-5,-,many,TGCGCCAGCAGCTTGGCACCGCCAGGAGAAGGCAATCAGCCCCAGCATTTT,CASSLAPPGEGNQPQHF
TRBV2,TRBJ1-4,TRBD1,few,TGTGCCAGCAGTGGGGACAGCAATGAAAAACTGTTTTTT,CASSGDSNEKLFF
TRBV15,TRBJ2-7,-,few,TGTGCCACCAGTCTGGAGGGTCCGGAGGTCGACGAGCAGTACTTC,CATSLEGPEVDEQYF
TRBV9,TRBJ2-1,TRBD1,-,TGTGCCAGCAGCGTTAGTTTCGGGACAGGGGCGTACAATGAGCAGTTCTTC,CASSVSFGTGAYNEQFF
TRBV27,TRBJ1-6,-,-,TGTGCCAGCAGTTTTTTTCTAGGCTCCTATAATTCACCCCTCCACTTT,CASSFFLGSYNSPLHF
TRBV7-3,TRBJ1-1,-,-,TGTGCCAGCAGCCCAAATATGGGAGGCACTGAAGCTTTCTTT,CASSPNMGGTEAFF
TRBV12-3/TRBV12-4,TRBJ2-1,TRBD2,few,TGTGCCAGCAGTCCTAGGGCCGGGACTAGCGGGAGCAACGAGCAGTTCTTC,CASSPRAGTSGSNEQFF
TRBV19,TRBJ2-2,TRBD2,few,TGTGCCAGCAGCAGGGAGGGTAACACCGGGGAGCTGTTTTTT,CASSREGNTGELFF
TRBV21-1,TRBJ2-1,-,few,TGTGCCAGCAGTCTAGCGCACTCCTACAATGAGCAGTTCTTC,CASSLAHSYNEQFF